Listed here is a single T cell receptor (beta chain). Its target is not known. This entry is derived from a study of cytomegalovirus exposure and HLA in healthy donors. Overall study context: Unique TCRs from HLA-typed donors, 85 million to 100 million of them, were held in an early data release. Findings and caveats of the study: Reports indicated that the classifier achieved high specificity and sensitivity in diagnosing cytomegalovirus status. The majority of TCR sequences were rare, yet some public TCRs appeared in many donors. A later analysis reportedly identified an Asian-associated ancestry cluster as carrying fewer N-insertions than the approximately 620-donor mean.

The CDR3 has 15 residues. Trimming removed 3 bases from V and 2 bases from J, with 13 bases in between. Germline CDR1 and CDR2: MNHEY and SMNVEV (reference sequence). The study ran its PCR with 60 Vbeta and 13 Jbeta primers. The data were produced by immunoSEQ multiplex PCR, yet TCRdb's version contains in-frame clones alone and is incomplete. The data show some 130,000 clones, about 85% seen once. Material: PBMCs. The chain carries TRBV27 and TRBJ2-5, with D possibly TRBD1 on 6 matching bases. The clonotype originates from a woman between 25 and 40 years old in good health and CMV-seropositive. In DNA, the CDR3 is TGTGCCAGCAGTTTTCTGGGACAAGGGCAAGAGACCCAGTACTTC. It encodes CASSFLGQGQETQYF.